Each of the 27 T cell receptor beta chains below was sequenced from the same sample in a study of blood T cell repertoires in COVID-19. Sequencing used immunoSEQ multiplex PCR; TCRdb keeps in-frame clones, though not all of them. The sample contains 95,000 or so clones, roughly 80% of which appear only once. Material: peripheral blood. The receptor source for this set is a man older than 75 with active or convalescent COVID-19.

The chain employs TRBV7-9 and TRBJ1-2; D perhaps matches TRBD1 (5 bases). In germline, CDR1 is SEHNR, CDR2 FQNEAQ (reference sequence). The V end was cut by 10 bases, the J end by 4 bases, with 13 bases between. CDR3 length: 12 residues. The CDR3 loop is CATGTGGYGYTF. CDR3 nucleotides: TGTGCCACCGGGACGGGAGGCTATGGCTACACCTTC.

The chain combines TRBV7-2 with TRBJ2-7, with TRBD1 matching over 7 bases. The CDR3 has 14 residues. V was clipped by 3 bases and J by 2 bases; unmatched bases: 4. Germline V gives CDR1 SGHTA, CDR2 FQGNSA. CDR3 protein: CASSFRDRPYEQYF. Here the CDR3 DNA reads TGTGCCAGCAGCTTCCGGGACAGACCCTACGAGCAGTACTTC. Variable domain in full (rest from reference TRBV7-2 and TRBJ2-7): GAGVSQSPSNKVTEKGKDVELRCDPISGHTALYWYRQSLGQGLEFLIYFQGNSAPDKSGLPSDRFSAERTGGSVSTLTIQRTQQEDSAVYLCASSFRDRPYEQYFGPGTRLTVT.

The chain is built from TRBV30 and TRBJ2-2, with a weak D call TRBD2 (5 bases). The V and J ends lost 2 bases and 0 bases respectively, with 7 bases between them. Germline V gene lookup returns CDR1 GTSNPN and CDR2 SVGIG (reference sequence). The CDR3 runs to 14 residues. The CDR3 DNA follows: TGTGCCTGGAGTTCCGGGGCGAACACCGGGGAGCTGTTTTTT. Encoded protein: CAWSSGANTGELFF.

The chain couples TRBV6-5 to TRBJ2-5, with 8 bases matching TRBD2. Germline trimming cut 5 bases from V and 7 bases from J; bases unmatched to any gene: 9. CDR3 size: 14 residues. Germline values: CDR1 MNHEY, CDR2 SVGAGI. CDR3 DNA: TGTGCCAGCAGTCCCGGGGGGGGAATGGGGACCCAGTACTTC. Translating gives CASSPGGGMGTQYF.

The chain has TRBV6-1 and TRBJ2-7; 7 bases match TRBD2. Germline V gene sequence: CDR1 MNHNS, CDR2 SASEGT. V dropped 3 bases and J dropped 3; count of bases not matched to a gene: 2. The CDR3 runs to 13 residues. CDR3 sequence (DNA): TGTGCCAGCAGTGAGGGGGGGATCTACGAGCAGTACTTC. It codes for CASSEGGIYEQYF.

The V and J genes are TRBV28 and TRBJ1-1; TRBD1 matches 7 bases. The junction had 6 bases not matched to a gene; V was cut back by 5 bases and J by 0 bases. The CDR3 spans 15 residues. From germline, CDR1 is MDHEN and CDR2 SYDVKM. CDR3 loop: CASSLPGTVNTEAFF. The DNA for the CDR3 is TGTGCCAGCAGTCTCCCGGGGACAGTGAACACTGAAGCTTTCTTT. The variable domain in full, with the rest retrieved from reference TRBV28 and TRBJ1-1, is DVKVTQSSRYLVKRTGEKVFLECVQDMDHENMFWYRQDPGLGLRLIYFSYDVKMKEKGDIPEGYSVSREKKERFSLILESASTNQTSMYLCASSLPGTVNTEAFFGQGTRLTVV.

This chain joins TRBV7-2 and TRBJ2-7; 8 nucleotides line up with TRBD2. The CDR3 totals 14 residues. Germline lookup yields CDR1 SGHTA and CDR2 FQGNSA. J gave up 5 bases and V 5 bases, and 8 bases lay outside the gene matches. The CDR3 bases are TGTGCCAGCAGCCTGAGACTAGCGTCCCACGAGCAGTACTTC. Its protein product is CASSLRLASHEQYF.

The table lists this clone with a count of one. The V and J genes are TRBV19 and TRBJ2-2; possible D gene TRBD2, 6 bases. Germline CDR1 reads LNHDA; CDR2 reads SQIVND (reference sequence). The CDR3 totals 14 residues. V lost 6 bases and J 4 bases, leaving 12 bases between the germline ends. In DNA, the CDR3 is TGTGCCAGTAGCCTCCGGGACTTCACCGGGGAGCTGTTTTTT. It specifies CASSLRDFTGELFF.

The genes are TRBV5-1 and TRBJ1-6; D is unclear. Per germline, CDR1 SGHRS and CDR2 YFSETQ. Trimming cost V 4 bases and J 5 bases, with 13 bases left between them. The CDR3 runs to 15 residues. The CDR3 DNA follows: TGCGCCAGCAGCCCGACTGAGACTAATAATTCACCCCTCCACTTT. It is translated as CASSPTETNNSPLHF.

The rearrangement joins TRBV7-2 to TRBJ1-1; 7 nucleotides match TRBD1. CDR3 length: 13 residues. Germline V lookup: CDR1 SGHTA, CDR2 FQGNSA. V trimming: 5 bases; J trimming: 7 bases; junction bases outside the gene matches: 7. CDR3 bases: TGTGCCAGCAGCAGACAGGGAAAAGTTGAAGCTTTCTTT. Translated: CASSRQGKVEAFF.

The chain links TRBV12-3 or TRBV12-4 to TRBJ2-1; TRBD1 is a possible D gene (6 bases). CDR3 length: 13 amino acids. Deletions cut 6 bases from V and 4 bases from J, with 10 bases between. The CDR3 nucleotides are TGTGCCAGCAGAAAGAGGGGGTACAATGAGCAGTTCTTC. Its protein product is CASRKRGYNEQFF.

The J gene is TRBJ2-1, the V gene TRBV6-2 or TRBV6-3; 7 nucleotides match TRBD2. Germline assignment: CDR1 MNHEY and CDR2 SVGEGT. Trimming took 5 bases from V and 3 from J; bases not matched to a gene: 7. The length of the CDR3 is 15 residues. The CDR3 spells CASSRLAAYYNEQFF. CDR3 DNA: TGTGCCAGCAGTCGTCTAGCGGCGTACTACAATGAGCAGTTCTTC.

V usage is TRBV4-1 and J usage is TRBJ1-2; 10 bases map to TRBD1. V shed 5 bases and J 1 base; nucleotides not matched to a gene: 4. Germline V CDR1 and CDR2: MGHRA, YSYEKL. The CDR3 sequence is 15 residues long. CDR3 in DNA: TGCGCCAGCAGCAGGGGACAGGGGCATAACTATGGCTACACCTTC. Amino acids: CASSRGQGHNYGYTF.

V usage is TRBV5-1 and J usage is TRBJ1-5; D might be TRBD1 (6 bases). V lost 0 bases and J lost 11, with 15 bases in between. CDR3 size: 14 residues. CDR1 is SGHRS and CDR2 is YFSETQ in the germline V gene. CDR3 in DNA: TGCGCCAGCAGCTTGGGTTCCCGGGAGGGGGCCCAGCATTTT. It yields the protein CASSLGSREGAQHF.

This chain links TRBV5-1 with TRBJ2-3, with 7 positions matching TRBD1. Looked up from germline, CDR1 is SGHRS and CDR2 is YFSETQ. V lost 2 bases and J lost 2; bases outside the gene matches: 5. The CDR3 sequence is 15 residues long. DNA for the CDR3: TGCGCCAGCAGCTTACTGGGACAGCTCACAGATACGCAGTATTTT. Protein product: CASSLLGQLTDTQYF.

By sample fraction, this clone is hyperexpanded. The chain combines TRBV24-1 with TRBJ1-2; D ambiguous. Germline lookup yields CDR1 KGHDR and CDR2 SFDVKD. V dropped 4 bases and J dropped 0 bases, with 8 bases sitting between them. The CDR3 extends over 14 amino acids. CDR3: CATSDERANYGYTF. CDR3 bases: TGTGCCACCAGTGACGAACGAGCTAACTATGGCTACACCTTC.

The rearrangement links TRBV6-1 to TRBJ2-7, with a possible D match to TRBD2 (6 bases). Trimming took 0 bases from V and 7 from J, leaving 16 bases between them. CDR3 length: 15 amino acids. The germline gives CDR1 MNHNS, CDR2 SASEGT. The CDR3 here is CASSEAWRAVREQYF. The CDR3 DNA follows: TGTGCCAGCAGTGAAGCCTGGAGGGCAGTGAGAGAGCAGTACTTC.

The V gene is TRBV5-1, the J gene TRBJ2-5; tentatively, D is TRBD2 (5 bases). Germline values: CDR1 SGHRS, CDR2 YFSETQ. This CDR3 comprises 14 residues. V dropped 0 bases and J dropped 5 bases, with 11 bases sitting between them. CDR3 sequence (DNA): TGCGCCAGCAGCTTGGACGAGGGTCGGGAGACCCAGTACTTC. Amino acids: CASSLDEGRETQYF.

The V call is TRBV6-5, the J call TRBJ2-4; possibly TRBD1 for D (6 bases). V lost 6 bases to trimming and J lost 8 bases, with 14 bases between them. Germline V gene sequence: CDR1 MNHEY, CDR2 SVGAGI. The CDR3 runs to 13 residues. In DNA form, the CDR3 reads TGTGCCAGCAGGTCCGCCAGGGGCCACATTCAGTACTTC. This encodes CASRSARGHIQYF.

The sample holds one count of this clone. This chain connects TRBV11-2 to TRBJ1-3; D is unclear. The CDR3 sequence is 15 residues long. CDR1 is SGHAT and CDR2 is FQNNGV in the germline V gene. V was cut by 2 bases and J by 4 bases, with 12 bases left in between. Here the CDR3 reads CASSLTSLWGNTIYF. CDR3 in DNA: TGTGCCAGCAGCTTAACCTCACTGTGGGGAAACACCATATATTTT.

The rearrangement uses TRBV19 and TRBJ1-2, with D tentatively TRBD1 (5 bases). CDR1 and CDR2 (germline): LNHDA, SQIVND (reference sequence). This CDR3 comprises 14 residues. The V end lost 7 bases, the J end lost 8 bases, and 20 bases lay between the germline ends. The CDR3 protein is CASISRGGLTGYTF. CDR3 DNA sequence: TGTGCCAGTATTTCGCGGGGGGGGTTAACGGGCTACACCTTC.

CDR3 amino acids: CASSLGRAGGPQETQYF. The CDR3 DNA is TGTGCCAGCAGCTTAGGCCGGGCGGGGGGGCCTCAAGAGACCCAGTACTTC. This chain connects TRBV7-2 to TRBJ2-5; TRBD2 agrees at 9 bases. The CDR3 is made up of 17 amino acids. Germline V gene lookup returns CDR1 SGHTA and CDR2 FQGNSA. With 1 base clipped from V and 2 bases from J, the junction kept 8 bases outside the gene matches.

The V call is TRBV6-5, the J call TRBJ1-4; D may be TRBD1 (5 bases). Germline CDR1 reads MNHEY; CDR2 reads SVGAGI. V was pared by 10 bases and J by 5 bases, with 17 bases between. CDR3 length: 14 amino acids. The chain's CDR3 is CATDLGGVNEKLFF. The CDR3 coding sequence is TGTGCCACAGACCTCGGGGGAGTAAATGAAAAACTGTTTTTT.

This chain uses TRBV12-3 or TRBV12-4 with TRBJ1-4; possible D gene TRBD1, 5 bases. Trimming left V 5 bases short and J 7 bases short, with 11 bases between. The CDR3 is made up of 13 amino acids. DNA of the CDR3: TGTGCCAGCAGTAGCCCGGGGGTTGAAAAACTGTTTTTT. Translation gives CASSSPGVEKLFF.

The chain carries TRBV5-1 and TRBJ2-6, with unresolved D. V was clipped by 6 bases and J by 0 bases, with 7 bases between them. CDR1 and CDR2 (germline): SGHRS, YFSETQ. This CDR3 has 14 residues. CDR3 DNA: TGCGCCAGCACCTCGAGCTCTGGGGCCAACGTCCTGACTTTC. Translated, it gives CASTSSSGANVLTF.

The V call is TRBV4-3, the J call TRBJ1-1; D is ambiguous. V was trimmed by 0 bases and J by 5 bases, leaving 7 bases between them. CDR3 length: 13 residues. From germline, CDR1 is LGHNA and CDR2 YSLEER. CDR3 protein: CASSQDRWTEAFF. The CDR3 DNA is TGCGCCAGCAGCCAAGATCGGTGGACTGAAGCTTTCTTT.

This rearrangement joins TRBV27 to TRBJ1-2, with D possibly being TRBD1 (6 bases). Trimming shortened V by 0 bases and J by 4 bases, and 9 bases separated the two germline ends. Germline values: CDR1 MNHEY, CDR2 SMNVEV (reference sequence). This CDR3 has 14 residues. The DNA for the CDR3 is TGTGCCAGCAGTTTATCGGGACAAGGCTATGGCTACACCTTC. Translation gives CASSLSGQGYGYTF.